This is a list of T cell receptor beta chains from one sample in a study of T cells in Graves' hyperthyroidism and ophthalmopathy. One entry per CDR3 protein results from TCRdb running MiXCR on the multiplex PCR reads. The table lists fewer than 400,000 distinct CDR3 sequences, roughly 25% of them singletons. Sequenced: blood. The source of these receptors is a man between 45 and 60 years old with Graves' hyperthyroidism. CDR3s include the opening cysteine and the closing phenylalanine or tryptophan. The order of the fields is clone size, D gene, J gene, V gene, CDR3 protein, CDR3 DNA. A D gene is named only where the DNA matches it firmly. Not every row has a clone size; where given, it reads once, few, many or a size class.

size: many; D: NA; J: TRBJ1-1; V: TRBV3-1; CDR3: CASSQFLGTEAFF; DNA: TGTGCCAGCAGCCAATTCCTCGGGACTGAAGCTTTCTTT
size: few; D: NA; J: TRBJ2-2; V: TRBV5-1; CDR3: CASRALAGELFF; DNA: TGCGCCAGCCGAGCACTAGCCGGGGAGCTGTTTTTT
size: NA; D: TRBD2; J: TRBJ2-2; V: TRBV2; CDR3: CASSDTGTSGSLAGELFF; DNA: TGTGCCAGCAGTGATACCGGGACTAGCGGGAGCCTTGCCGGGGAGCTGTTTTTT
size: once; D: NA; J: TRBJ2-2; V: TRBV24-1; CDR3: CATSDPGHTNTGELFF; DNA: TGTGCCACCAGTGACCCGGGACACACCAACACCGGGGAGCTGTTTTTT
size: few; D: NA; J: TRBJ2-1; V: TRBV7-9; CDR3: CASSPMSYNEQLF; DNA: TGTGCCAGCAGCCCGATGTCATACAATGAGCAGCTCTTC
size: NA; D: NA; J: TRBJ2-4; V: TRBV28; CDR3: CASTETALKNIQYF; DNA: TGTGCCAGCACAGAAACAGCTCTTAAAAACATTCAGTACTTC
size: NA; D: NA; J: TRBJ2-7; V: TRBV29-1; CDR3: CSVAPRTNGIEQYF; DNA: TGCAGCGTTGCCCCCCGGACTAACGGGATCGAGCAGTACTTC
size: few; D: TRBD2; J: TRBJ2-2; V: TRBV19; CDR3: CASMVSGSLRELFF; DNA: TGTGCCAGTATGGTTAGCGGGAGTTTGAGGGAGCTGTTTTTT
size: NA; D: NA; J: TRBJ2-2; V: TRBV12-3/TRBV12-4; CDR3: CASGRTPFYTGELFF; DNA: TGTGCCAGCGGCAGGACTCCATTTTACACCGGGGAGCTGTTTTTT
size: NA; D: TRBD2; J: TRBJ2-1; V: TRBV7-9; CDR3: CASSPSGRFDNEQFF; DNA: TGTGCCAGCAGCCCCAGCGGGAGATTTGACAATGAGCAGTTCTTC
size: few; D: NA; J: TRBJ2-5; V: TRBV7-9; CDR3: CASSLFNRVEETQYF; DNA: TGTGCCAGCAGCTTATTTAACAGGGTGGAAGAGACCCAGTACTTC